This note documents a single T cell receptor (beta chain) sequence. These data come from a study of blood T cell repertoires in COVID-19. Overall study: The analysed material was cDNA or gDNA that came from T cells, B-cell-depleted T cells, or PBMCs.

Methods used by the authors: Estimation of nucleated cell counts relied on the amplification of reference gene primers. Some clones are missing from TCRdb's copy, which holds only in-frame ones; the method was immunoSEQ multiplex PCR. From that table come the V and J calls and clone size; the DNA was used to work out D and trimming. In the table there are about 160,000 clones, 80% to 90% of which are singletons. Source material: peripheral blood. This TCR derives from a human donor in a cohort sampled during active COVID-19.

The CDR3 loop reads CASSEVYVGQYF. The CDR3 bases are TGTGCCAGCAGTGAAGTTTATGTCGGGCAGTACTTC. The chain is built from TRBV6-1 and TRBJ2-7, with D uncertain. Germline CDR1 reads MNHNS; CDR2 reads SASEGT. The CDR3 extends over 12 amino acids. V dropped 1 base and J dropped 9 bases, with 10 bases sitting between them.